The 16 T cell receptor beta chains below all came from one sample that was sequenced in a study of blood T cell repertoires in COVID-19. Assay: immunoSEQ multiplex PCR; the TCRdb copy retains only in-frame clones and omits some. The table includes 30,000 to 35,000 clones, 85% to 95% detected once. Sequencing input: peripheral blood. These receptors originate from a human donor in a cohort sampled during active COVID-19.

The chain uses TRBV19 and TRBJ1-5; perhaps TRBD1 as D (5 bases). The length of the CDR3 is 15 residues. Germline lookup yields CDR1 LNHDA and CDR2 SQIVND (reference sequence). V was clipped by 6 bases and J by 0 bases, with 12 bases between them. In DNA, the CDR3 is TGTGCCAGTAGATTGGGGGACTATAGCAATCAGCCCCAGCATTTT. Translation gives CASRLGDYSNQPQHF.

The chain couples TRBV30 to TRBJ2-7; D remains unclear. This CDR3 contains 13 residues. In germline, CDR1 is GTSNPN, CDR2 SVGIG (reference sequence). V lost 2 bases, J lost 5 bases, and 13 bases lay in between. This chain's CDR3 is CAWSPGVNHEQYF. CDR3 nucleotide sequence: TGTGCCTGGAGTCCGGGTGTGAATCACGAGCAGTACTTC.

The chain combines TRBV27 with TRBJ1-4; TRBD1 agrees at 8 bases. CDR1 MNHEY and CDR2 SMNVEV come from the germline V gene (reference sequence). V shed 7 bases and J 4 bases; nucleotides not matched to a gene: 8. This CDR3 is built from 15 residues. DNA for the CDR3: TGTGCCAGCACCCTGTCTGGGACAGGTAATGAAAAACTGTTTTTT. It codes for CASTLSGTGNEKLFF.

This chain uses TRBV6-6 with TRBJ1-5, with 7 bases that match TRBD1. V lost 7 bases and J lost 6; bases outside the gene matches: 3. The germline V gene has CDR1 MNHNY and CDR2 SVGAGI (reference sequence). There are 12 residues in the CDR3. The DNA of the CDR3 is TGTGCCAGCACCAGGGGGAGTCAGCCCCAGCATTTT. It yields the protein CASTRGSQPQHF.

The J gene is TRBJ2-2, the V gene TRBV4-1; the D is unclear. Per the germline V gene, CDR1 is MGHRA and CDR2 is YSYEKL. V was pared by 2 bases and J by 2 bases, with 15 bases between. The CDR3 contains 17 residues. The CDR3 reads CASSQTSPGSNTGELFF. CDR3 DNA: TGCGCCAGCAGCCAAACTTCCCCGGGTAGTAACACCGGGGAGCTGTTTTTT.

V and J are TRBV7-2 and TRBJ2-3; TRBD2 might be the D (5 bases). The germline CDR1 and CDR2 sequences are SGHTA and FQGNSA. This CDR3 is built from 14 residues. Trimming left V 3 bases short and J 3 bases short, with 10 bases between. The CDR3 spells CASSLQRTTDTQYF. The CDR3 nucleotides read TGTGCCAGCAGCTTGCAGCGGACGACAGATACGCAGTATTTT.

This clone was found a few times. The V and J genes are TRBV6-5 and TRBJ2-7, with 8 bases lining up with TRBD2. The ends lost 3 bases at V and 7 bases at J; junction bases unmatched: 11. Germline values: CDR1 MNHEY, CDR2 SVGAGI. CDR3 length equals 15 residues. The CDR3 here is CASSYGAGGVREQYF. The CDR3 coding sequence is TGTGCCAGCAGTTATGGGGCGGGAGGAGTGAGGGAGCAGTACTTC.

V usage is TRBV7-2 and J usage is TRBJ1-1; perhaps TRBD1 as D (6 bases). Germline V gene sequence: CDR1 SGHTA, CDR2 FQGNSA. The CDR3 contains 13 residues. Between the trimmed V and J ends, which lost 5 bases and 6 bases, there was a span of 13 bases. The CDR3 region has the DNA TGTGCCAGCAGCCCCTCGGACAGCTCTGAAGCTTTCTTT. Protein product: CASSPSDSSEAFF.

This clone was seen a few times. In nucleotides, the CDR3 is TGTGCCAGCAGTTTTCTCCAGGGGGCAGAGACCCAGTACTTC. This translates into CASSFLQGAETQYF. The chain is built from TRBV6-2 or TRBV6-3 and TRBJ2-5; 8 positions match TRBD1. Germline trimming cut 4 bases from V and 4 bases from J; bases unmatched to any gene: 5. The CDR3 totals 14 residues. CDR1 and CDR2 from the germline V gene are MNHEY and SVGEGT.

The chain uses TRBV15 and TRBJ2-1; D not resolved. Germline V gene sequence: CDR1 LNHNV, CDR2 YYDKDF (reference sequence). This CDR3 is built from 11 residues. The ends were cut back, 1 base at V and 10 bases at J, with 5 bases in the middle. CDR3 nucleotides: TGTGCCACCAGCAGAGCGAGAGAGCAGTTCTTC. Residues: CATSRAREQFF.

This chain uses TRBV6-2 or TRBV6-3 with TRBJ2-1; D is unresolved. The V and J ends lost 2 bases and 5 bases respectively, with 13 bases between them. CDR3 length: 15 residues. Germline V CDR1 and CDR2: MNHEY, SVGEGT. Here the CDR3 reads CASSYSQAGDNEQFF. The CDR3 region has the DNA TGTGCCAGCAGTTACAGCCAGGCCGGTGACAATGAGCAGTTCTTC.

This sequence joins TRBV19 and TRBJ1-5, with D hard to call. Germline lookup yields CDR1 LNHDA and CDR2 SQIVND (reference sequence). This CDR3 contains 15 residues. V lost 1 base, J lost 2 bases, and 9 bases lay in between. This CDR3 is CASSIGRSRNQPQHF. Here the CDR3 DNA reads TGTGCCAGTAGTATAGGCCGGAGCCGCAATCAGCCCCAGCATTTT.

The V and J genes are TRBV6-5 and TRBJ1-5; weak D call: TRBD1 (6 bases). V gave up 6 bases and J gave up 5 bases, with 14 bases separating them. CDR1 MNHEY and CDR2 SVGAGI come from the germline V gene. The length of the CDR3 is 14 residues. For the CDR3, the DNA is TGTGCCAGCAGCCCCGGACAGCAGCATCAGCCCCAGCATTTT. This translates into CASSPGQQHQPQHF.

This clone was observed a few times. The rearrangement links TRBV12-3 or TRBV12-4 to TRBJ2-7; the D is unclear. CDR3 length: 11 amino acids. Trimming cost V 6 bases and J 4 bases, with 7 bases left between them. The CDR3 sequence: CASSELYEQYF. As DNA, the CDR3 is TGTGCCAGCAGCGAACTATACGAGCAGTACTTC.

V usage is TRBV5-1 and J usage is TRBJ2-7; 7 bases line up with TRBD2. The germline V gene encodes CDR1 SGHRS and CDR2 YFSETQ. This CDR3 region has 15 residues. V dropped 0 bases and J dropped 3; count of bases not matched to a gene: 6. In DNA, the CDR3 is TGCGCCAGCAGCTTGGAGCGGACTAGTGTCTACGAGCAGTACTTC. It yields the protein CASSLERTSVYEQYF.

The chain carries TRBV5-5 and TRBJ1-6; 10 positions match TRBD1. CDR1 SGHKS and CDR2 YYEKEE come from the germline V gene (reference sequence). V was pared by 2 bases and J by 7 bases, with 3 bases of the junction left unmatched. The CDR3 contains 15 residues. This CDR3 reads CASSFGQGVNSPLHF. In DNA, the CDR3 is TGTGCCAGCAGCTTTGGACAGGGGGTAAATTCACCCCTCCACTTT.